The 24 T cell receptor beta chains reported below all come from one sample, sequenced in a study of blood T cells in healthy people across ages. Through a sample-barcoded 5' primer and a J-beta primer mix, a second PCR was run for 7 to 11 cycles. TCRdb reanalysed the 5' RACE reads using MiXCR and keeps one entry per CDR3 protein. The data hold about 730,000 distinct CDR3 sequences, with roughly two fifths observed a single time. Sequences were obtained from blood. The receptors were sampled from a woman aged 60-75 years in good health.

This clonotype was seen a handful of times. This rearrangement joins TRBV29-1 to TRBJ1-1; D ambiguous. Trimming took off 6 bases at V and 0 bases at J, with 5 bases between the two ends. The germline V gene encodes CDR1 SQVTM and CDR2 ANQGSEA. CDR3 length equals 11 residues. The CDR3 bases are TGCAGCGTCTCGCTGAACACTGAAGCTTTCTTT. This codes for CSVSLNTEAFF.

This clonotype was detected only a few times. The chain employs TRBV10-3 and TRBJ1-4; possible D gene TRBD1, 6 bases. The ends were cut back, 2 bases at V and 8 bases at J, with 18 bases in the middle. The germline V gene encodes CDR1 ENHRY and CDR2 SYGVKD. The CDR3 extends over 16 amino acids. CDR3 sequence: CAISEEGVRFGEKLFF. DNA of the CDR3: TGTGCCATCAGTGAGGAGGGGGTGAGGTTTGGCGAAAAACTGTTTTTT.

This clonotype was recorded at least ten times. The V call is TRBV20-1, the J call TRBJ2-1, with D possibly TRBD1 on 5 matching bases. Trimming removed 1 base from V and 7 bases from J, with 11 bases in between. The CDR3 covers 13 residues. Germline-derived CDR1 and CDR2 are DFQATT and SNEGSKA (reference sequence). The CDR3 sequence is CSARGPSGNEQFF. The CDR3 nucleotides are TGCAGTGCTAGAGGCCCCTCAGGGAATGAGCAGTTCTTC.

The chain couples TRBV1 to TRBJ2-5; TRBD1, as called in the table, went unchecked against the DNA. TRBV1 is a known pseudogene. The CDR3 loop spans 14 amino acids. The DNA for the CDR3 is TGCACCAGCAGCCAGAACAGGGGATTGGAGACCCAGTACTTC. Its protein is CTSSQNRGLETQYF.

This clonotype was seen many times. CDR3 in amino acids: CSIRDRGIPNYGYTF. The CDR3 DNA is TGCAGCATCCGGGACAGGGGAATTCCTAACTATGGCTACACCTTC. This chain connects TRBV29-1 to TRBJ1-2, with TRBD1 matching 10 bases. V lost 8 bases and J lost 0; bases outside the gene matches: 9. The CDR3 extends over 15 amino acids. Germline CDR1 is SQVTM and CDR2 is ANQGSEA.

This clonotype was picked up many times. The rearrangement joins TRBV24-1 to TRBJ2-1; 10 nucleotides align to TRBD1. This CDR3 spans 17 amino acids. V lost 2 bases to trimming and J lost 4 bases; unmatched junction nucleotides: 7. Per the germline V gene, CDR1 is KGHDR and CDR2 is SFDVKD. The CDR3 sequence: CATSDSTPGQGYNEQFF. In DNA, the CDR3 is TGTGCCACCAGTGATTCAACTCCGGGACAGGGGTACAATGAGCAGTTCTTC.

This clonotype was counted only a few times. CDR3 DNA sequence: TGTGCCAGCAGCAAGGGGGAGCTAAACACTGAAGCTTTCTTT. Protein: CASSKGELNTEAFF. This chain uses TRBV7-9 with TRBJ1-1; possibly TRBD1 for D (6 bases). Trimming left V 5 bases short and J 2 bases short, with 12 bases between. This CDR3 has 14 residues. Germline-derived CDR1 and CDR2 are SEHNR and FQNEAQ (reference sequence). Supplemented by reference TRBV7-9 and TRBJ1-1, the full variable domain reads DTGVSQNPRHKITKRGQNVTFRCDPISEHNRLYWYRQTLGQGPEFLTYFQNEAQLEKSRLLSDRFSAERPKGSFSTLEIQRTEQGDSAMYLCASSKGELNTEAFFGQGTRLTVV.

The V call is TRBV27, the J call TRBJ2-3; no definite D call. Germline assignment: CDR1 MNHEY and CDR2 SMNVEV (reference sequence). V shed 3 bases and J shed 5 bases, with 9 bases lying between them. CDR3 length: 13 amino acids. CDR3 DNA sequence: TGTGCCAGCAGTTTGATCGACGGAGATACGCAGTATTTT. Protein sequence: CASSLIDGDTQYF.

In this sample, this clonotype turned up a few times. This sequence joins TRBV2 and TRBJ1-5; possible D gene TRBD1, 5 bases. The germline CDR1 and CDR2 sequences are SNHLY and FYNNEI. The length of the CDR3 is 15 residues. V was pared by 4 bases and J by 7 bases, with 17 bases between. This CDR3 reads CASSVEGEAWQPQHF. In DNA, the CDR3 is TGTGCCAGCAGTGTAGAAGGGGAGGCGTGGCAGCCCCAGCATTTT.

V and J are TRBV15 and TRBJ2-1; TRBD1 or TRBD2 may be the D gene (5 bases each). The CDR3 consists of 15 residues. Trimming removed 4 bases from V and 5 bases from J, with 15 bases in between. Germline-derived CDR1 and CDR2 are LNHNV and YYDKDF (reference sequence). CDR3 sequence reads: CATSILFGAHNEQFF. CDR3 bases: TGTGCCACCAGCATTCTTTTCGGGGCCCACAATGAGCAGTTCTTC.

The chain uses TRBV7-9 and TRBJ2-1, with TRBD2 matching over 11 bases. Germline V lookup: CDR1 SEHNR, CDR2 FQNEAQ (reference sequence). V was clipped by 7 bases and J by 7 bases; unmatched bases: 15. This CDR3 region has 17 residues. The CDR3: CASTPYHSGRGENEQFF. Written as DNA, the CDR3 is TGTGCCAGCACCCCTTATCATAGCGGGAGGGGTGAAAATGAGCAGTTCTTC.

In this sample, this clonotype turned up many times. The chain recombines TRBV6-6 with TRBJ2-1; TRBD2 aligns across 8 bases. In germline, CDR1 is MNHNY, CDR2 SVGAGI (reference sequence). Unmatched junction bases numbered 7, after V lost 7 bases and J lost 5 bases. The length of the CDR3 is 14 residues. In nucleotides, the CDR3 is TGTGCCAGCACACCCGCGGGGGGCGACAATGAGCAGTTCTTC. Translation: CASTPAGGDNEQFF.

The V gene is TRBV28, the J gene TRBJ2-1, with 8 bases fitting TRBD2. Germline values: CDR1 MDHEN, CDR2 SYDVKM. There are 15 residues in the CDR3. Germline trimming cut 6 bases from V and 8 bases from J; bases unmatched to any gene: 12. The CDR3 sequence is CASSTWTGGRHEQFF. CDR3 in DNA: TGTGCCAGCAGCACTTGGACGGGGGGGCGGCATGAGCAGTTCTTC.

This chain uses TRBV25-1 with TRBJ1-2; D is unresolved. The CDR3 has 10 residues. The V and J ends lost 5 bases and 7 bases respectively, with 5 bases between them. Germline CDR1 reads MGHDK; CDR2 reads SYGVNS. As DNA, the CDR3 is TGTGCCAGCAGTCTAGTTGGCTACACCTTC. It yields the protein CASSLVGYTF.

The chain employs TRBV10-1 and TRBJ2-5; tentative D call: TRBD2 (6 bases). CDR3 length: 13 amino acids. V was cut by 6 bases and J by 3 bases, with 11 bases left in between. Germline-derived CDR1 and CDR2 are WNHNN and SYGVQD (reference sequence). The CDR3 loop is CASSDGGEETQYF. The CDR3, as DNA: TGCGCCAGCAGCGACGGGGGAGAAGAGACCCAGTACTTC.

In its sample, this clonotype was seen a few times. This chain links TRBV6-5 with TRBJ2-7; maybe TRBD1 (7 bases). The better agreement between TRBJ2-4 and the DNA end casts doubt on the J call. The CDR3 is made up of 15 amino acids. The germline V gene encodes CDR1 MNHEY and CDR2 SVGAGI. The CDR3 DNA reads as TGTGCCAGCAGTTACCGCGGGACAGATGGAGACATTCAGTACTTC. Translated: CASSYRGTDGDIQYF.

This clonotype was seen a few times. The chain uses TRBV5-1 and TRBJ1-6; D not certain. V shed 6 bases and J shed 9 bases, with 16 bases lying between them. Germline V lookup: CDR1 SGHRS, CDR2 YFSETQ. The CDR3 totals 14 residues. The CDR3 DNA follows: TGCGCCAGCAAGGAAGGGTCAACTAGTTCACCCCTCCACTTT. This gives the protein CASKEGSTSSPLHF.

This clonotype was detected ten times or more. The chain combines TRBV29-1 with TRBJ2-6; no reliable D call. The V gene lost 4 bases and the J gene lost 1 base, with 5 bases spanning the gap. The germline CDR1 and CDR2 sequences are SQVTM and ANQGSEA. CDR3 size: 13 residues. In nucleotides, the CDR3 is TGCAGCGTTGGCGATTCTGGGGCCAACGTCCTGACTTTC. It translates to CSVGDSGANVLTF. Complete variable domain (other parts from reference TRBV29-1 and TRBJ2-6): SAVISQKPSRDICQRGTSLTIQCQVDSQVTMMFWYRQQPGQSLTLIATANQGSEATYESGFVIDKFPISRPNLTFSTLTVSNMSPEDSSIYLCSVGDSGANVLTFGAGSRLTVL.

The chain recombines TRBV15 with TRBJ2-1, with a possible D match to TRBD2 (5 bases). Germline lookup yields CDR1 LNHNV and CDR2 YYDKDF (reference sequence). The CDR3 extends over 16 amino acids. Trimming stripped 1 base from V and 0 bases from J, with 10 bases between. For the CDR3, the DNA is TGTGCCACCAGCAGAGGCGGGTCCGGCTCCTACAATGAGCAGTTCTTC. It specifies CATSRGGSGSYNEQFF.

This clonotype was detected only once. CDR3 in DNA: TGCAGCGTAGGGCGGTTTCAAGAGACCCAGTACTTC. It yields the protein CSVGRFQETQYF. V and J are TRBV29-1 and TRBJ2-5; no firm D call. Germline values: CDR1 SQVTM, CDR2 ANQGSEA. The ends were cut back, 6 bases at V and 2 bases at J, with 10 bases in the middle. CDR3 size: 12 residues.

The chain links TRBV7-3 to TRBJ2-1, with TRBD2 identical over 10 bases. This CDR3 region has 16 residues. Germline trimming cut 1 base from V and 7 bases from J; bases unmatched to any gene: 7. Germline CDR1 reads SGHTA; CDR2 reads FQGTGA. The CDR3 reads CASSLISGGPKNEQFF. CDR3 DNA: TGTGCCAGCAGCTTAATTAGCGGGGGGCCTAAGAATGAGCAGTTCTTC.

V is TRBV5-6 and J is TRBJ1-4; a possible D gene is TRBD1 (5 bases). CDR1 is SGHDT and CDR2 is YYEEEE in the germline V gene. V was trimmed by 3 bases and J by 5 bases, leaving 17 bases between them. CDR3 size: 16 residues. The CDR3 nucleotides are TGTGCCAGCAGCTACACCCGGGACGGGCGGAATGAAAAACTGTTTTTT. Translation: CASSYTRDGRNEKLFF.

V and J are TRBV6-4 and TRBJ2-1; TRBD1 matches 8 bases. Germline V gene data show CDR1 as MRHNA and CDR2 as SNTAGT. V trimming: 5 bases; J trimming: 1 base; junction bases outside the gene matches: 7. This CDR3 region has 16 residues. This chain's CDR3 is CASSPDRASSYNEQFF. CDR3 coding DNA: TGTGCCAGCAGTCCGGACAGGGCGTCATCCTACAATGAGCAGTTCTTC.

This clonotype was counted between two and nine times. The chain combines TRBV20-1 with TRBJ1-4, with D tentatively TRBD1 (5 bases). Germline V CDR1 and CDR2: DFQATT, SNEGSKA (reference sequence). CDR3 size: 14 residues. Deletions cut 5 bases from V and 4 bases from J, with 14 bases between. The CDR3 is CSAPSGTVNEKLFF. The CDR3 region has the DNA TGCAGTGCTCCGTCCGGGACGGTTAATGAAAAACTGTTTTTT.